The sequence of this T cell receptor beta chain was determined in a study of immune evolution from preneoplasia to lung adenocarcinoma. Study-level background: HLA loss of heterozygosity: 7% AIS, around 16% MIA, roughly 35% ADC, none AAH. The study, taken as a whole, reports: Clonality was highest in normal lung, lower in later-stage lesions apparently. Top clone share appeared to fall from AAH through AIS, MIA, adenocarcinoma.

About this clone itself: Its antigen is currently unknown.

TCRdb's copy holds only in-frame clones and misses some; the assay was immunoSEQ multiplex PCR. Here the sample spans over 9,500 clones, roughly 91% being singletons. Nucleic acids came from premalignant or tumor cells enriched by macro-dissection. Per germline, CDR1 SGDLS and CDR2 YYNGEE. The CDR3 sequence is 16 residues long. V was clipped by 0 bases and J by 0 bases, with 11 bases between them. This TCR was recovered from a person aged 65 to 85 with invasive lung adenocarcinoma. Some clones in this sample may be carry-over from other donors' samples. The chain uses TRBV9 and TRBJ2-3, with D tentatively TRBD2 (6 bases). Sequences were obtained from FFPE invasive lung adenocarcinoma tissue. CDR3: CASSVASSESTDTQYF. In DNA form, the CDR3 reads TGTGCCAGCAGCGTAGCCTCTAGCGAGAGCACAGATACGCAGTATTTT.